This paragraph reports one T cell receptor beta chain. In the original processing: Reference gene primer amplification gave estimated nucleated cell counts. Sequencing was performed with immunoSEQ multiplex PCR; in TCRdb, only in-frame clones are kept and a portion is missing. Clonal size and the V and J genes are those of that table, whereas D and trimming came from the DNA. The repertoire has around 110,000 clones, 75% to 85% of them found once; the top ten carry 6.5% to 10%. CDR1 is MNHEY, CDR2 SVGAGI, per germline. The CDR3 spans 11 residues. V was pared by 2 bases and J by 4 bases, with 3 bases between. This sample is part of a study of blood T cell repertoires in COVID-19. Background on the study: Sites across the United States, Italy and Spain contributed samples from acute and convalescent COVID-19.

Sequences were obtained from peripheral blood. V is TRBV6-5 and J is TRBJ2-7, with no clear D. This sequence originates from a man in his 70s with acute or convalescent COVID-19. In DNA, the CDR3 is TGTGCCAGCAGTTACGAGTACGAGCAGTACTTC. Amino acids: CASSYEYEQYF.